This T cell receptor beta chain was obtained from a study of identical twins (dated by TCRdb to about 2016). Concerning the study at large: The study deep-sequenced TCR alpha and beta repertoires from monozygotic twins, unrelated adults of various ages and cord blood to test whether fetal clonotypes persist. To rule out contamination, replicate twin experiments were performed at different times with different library preparation protocols.

Results the study describes overall, beyond this receptor: Because the same donors could not be followed over many years, the conclusions depended on cross-sectional statistical analysis. Invariant T cells such as MAIT and iNKT could partly confound zero-insertion analyses, though diverse VJ usage argued against this for most clonotypes. A weaker excess of twin sharing was found in beta out-of-frame sequences because the signal-to-noise ratio was lowered by fewer shared sequences. In monozygotic twins, out-of-frame TCR alpha sharing was systematically underestimated by recombination models, although the models agreed with sharing between unrelated individuals. Compared with coincidental sharing between unrelated individuals, out-of-frame TCR alpha sequences shared between twins showed an excess of sequences with low generation probability. Abundant cord blood beta clonotypes carried fewer insertions; young adult naive repertoires showed a weaker similar trend, while memory repertoires showed none.

V and J are truncated by 4 bases and 0 bases respectively, leaving an intervening sequence of 12 bases. The CDR3 numbers 16 residues from cysteine through phenylalanine. CDR3 DNA only is kept here, 48 bases in frame from base 1. The germline V gene encodes CDR1 KGHDR and CDR2 SFDVKD. On this clonotype: Its antigen remains undetermined. No clone much larger than this one lies a single base away; base qualities are absent.

Every donor was a healthy Caucasian. The twin cohort comprised three pairs of female monozygotic twins, all aged roughly 18 to 30 years. RNA for TCR libraries was isolated from peripheral blood mononuclear cells. Library preparation employed 5' RACE. The listed sequencing device is Illumina HiSeq 2000. Template switching introduced a universal primer binding site; the final cDNA contained a unique molecular identifier, enabling accurate counting of TCR cDNA molecules. First-strand cDNA for TCR alpha and beta chains was synthesized from specific primers in the conserved constant-segment region. Each cDNA library was double barcoded, with a SMART-Mk sample barcode plus Illumina barcodes, to control for contamination. TruSeq adapter sequences along with Illumina sample barcodes were introduced in two successive PCR steps. Sequencing of the TCR alpha and beta cDNA libraries was done on the Illumina HiSeq platform using custom primers. In the authors' own workflow: MiGEC was used to process raw reads and extract unique molecular identifiers, and MiXCR was used to find CDR3 positions. For each individual, recombination models were inferred using an EM algorithm with the repgenHMM and IGoR tools. The tcR package in R was used for shared clonotype analysis, with sharing normalized by the product of cloneset sizes. Out-of-frame nonproductive sequences were analyzed to study raw recombination free of thymic and clonal selection effects. Using fastp at Q25 and MiXCR, TCRdb reprocessed the public reads and kept productive beta chains. Merged by CDR3 protein, the rows form single entries marked with the most common genes and DNA. The V and J calls come from TCRdb's annotation, not from the publication. The sample contains 550,000 to 800,000 distinct CDR3 sequences, 7.1% of them found a single time. The ten most abundant clones make up 1.6% of the sample.

These same records also appear under a second study, on yellow fever vaccine responses in identical twins. The other study reports the following: According to the authors, in identical twins the way T cells responded to vaccination appeared partly convergent and partly personalized. In identical twins, the study followed T cell clones that responded to the vaccine with precision.

This sequence originates from a woman aged 18-29 years in good health. Sequencing input: PBMCs. Recombination connected TRBV24-1 to TRBJ2-4, with no D gene named confidently. At the DNA level, the sequence is TGTGCCACCAGTGACTCTGATCCACTAGCCAAAAACATTCAGTACTTC. It translates to CATSDSDPLAKNIQYF.